The 32 T cell receptor beta chains below come from one sample, sequenced in a study of shared clonotypes between healthy human individuals. Using immunoSEQ multiplex PCR, the repertoire was profiled, and TCRdb retains in-frame clones only, with some absent. Of under 600,000 clones in the sample, 97% were seen once. Sequencing was carried out using naive CD4+ T cells sorted from blood. This sample's subset: CD45RA+ positively selected. The receptors come from a woman aged 25 to 39 in good health.

This clone occurred a few times. The rearrangement links TRBV6-5 to TRBJ1-2; D is ambiguous. Looked up from germline, CDR1 is MNHEY and CDR2 is SVGAGI. This CDR3 region has 13 residues. V was trimmed by 2 bases and J by 2 bases, leaving 6 bases between them. CDR3 in amino acids: CASSYDPNYGYTF. In DNA, the CDR3 is TGTGCCAGCAGTTACGATCCCAACTATGGCTACACCTTC.

The chain couples TRBV5-6 to TRBJ2-7; either TRBD1 or TRBD2 may fit D (5 bases each). Germline V gene sequence: CDR1 SGHDT, CDR2 YYEEEE. V shed 4 bases and J shed 4 bases, with 21 bases lying between them. This CDR3 spans 16 amino acids. This CDR3 reads CASSQTGARRLYEQYF. CDR3 coding DNA: TGTGCCAGCAGCCAGACCGGGGCACGGCGTCTATACGAGCAGTACTTC.

The gene calls are TRBV19 and TRBJ1-2; 8 nucleotides match TRBD1. Germline-derived CDR1 and CDR2 are LNHDA and SQIVND (reference sequence). This CDR3 is 16 amino acids long. V lost 4 bases and J lost 3; bases outside the gene matches: 10. The CDR3 nucleotides read TGTGCCAGTAGTACCTCCGGGACAGGTCAACACTATGGCTACACCTTC. It is translated as CASSTSGTGQHYGYTF.

The V and J genes are TRBV2 and TRBJ1-4; D gene ambiguous. The V end lost 2 bases, the J end lost 5 bases, and 6 bases lay between the germline ends. The CDR3 extends over 13 amino acids. Germline V gives CDR1 SNHLY, CDR2 FYNNEI. The CDR3 nucleotides are TGTGCCAGCAGTGAAATCCCCAATGAAAAACTGTTTTTT. Translating it yields CASSEIPNEKLFF.

The chain is built from TRBV11-2 and TRBJ2-7, with 8 bases lining up with TRBD2. The V segment lost 8 bases and the J segment 5 bases; nucleotides outside the gene matches: 14. There are 15 residues in the CDR3. The V gene's germline CDR1 is SGHAT and CDR2 FQNNGV. As DNA, the CDR3 is TGTGCCAGCTCAAAGGGTAGCGGGAAGTCCCACGAGCAGTACTTC. It encodes CASSKGSGKSHEQYF.

This clone appeared a single time. The genes are TRBV28 and TRBJ1-4, with 7 nucleotides matching TRBD1. The length of the CDR3 is 15 residues. From germline, CDR1 is MDHEN and CDR2 SYDVKM. V was pared by 3 bases and J by 8 bases, with 9 bases of the junction left unmatched. CDR3 region: CASSLGDRAVEKLFF. CDR3 nucleotide sequence: TGTGCCAGCAGTTTGGGTGACAGGGCCGTCGAAAAACTGTTTTTT.

This clone was counted once. The chain is built from TRBV5-5 and TRBJ1-2, with no clear D. The ends were cut back, 4 bases at V and 3 bases at J, with 10 bases in the middle. The CDR3 is 13 amino acids. Germline V lookup: CDR1 SGHKS, CDR2 YYEKEE (reference sequence). The DNA for the CDR3 is TGTGCCAGCAGCATAGGGTACGACTATGGCTACACCTTC. It codes for CASSIGYDYGYTF.

The genes are TRBV2 and TRBJ2-5, with D tentatively TRBD2 (6 bases). Deletions cut 5 bases from V and 5 bases from J, with 15 bases between. From germline, CDR1 is SNHLY and CDR2 FYNNEI. The CDR3 length is 14 residues. This CDR3 is CASSRSRAGETQYF. The DNA for the CDR3 is TGTGCCAGCAGTCGCTCCCGCGCGGGGGAGACCCAGTACTTC.

Of note for this clone: Other DNA sequences within the sample encode an identical CDR3. The chain is built from TRBV9 and TRBJ2-3; D unclear. The CDR3 is 12 amino acids. The germline V gene has CDR1 SGDLS and CDR2 YYNGEE. The V end lost 0 bases, the J end lost 3 bases, and 2 bases lay between the germline ends. The CDR3 coding sequence is TGTGCCAGCAGCGTAGGGACAGATACGCAGTATTTT. As protein: CASSVGTDTQYF.

V gene TRBV28 combines with J gene TRBJ2-7, with D unclear. The germline CDR1 and CDR2 sequences are MDHEN and SYDVKM. There are 13 residues in the CDR3. The germline V and J ends were trimmed by 8 bases and 5 bases, with 16 bases remaining between them. The CDR3, as DNA: TGTGCCAGCGGTAGCCCACTGAAGGACGAGCAGTACTTC. This sequence encodes CASGSPLKDEQYF.

The chain joins TRBV7-9 to TRBJ2-3; D perhaps matches TRBD2 (6 bases). This CDR3 comprises 14 residues. V lost 4 bases and J lost 4, with 12 bases in between. Germline CDR1 SEHNR, CDR2 FQNEAQ (reference sequence). The CDR3 region is CASSSSSASDTQYF. The CDR3 DNA sequence: TGTGCCAGCAGCTCGTCTAGCGCTTCAGATACGCAGTATTTT.

This rearrangement joins TRBV6-6 to TRBJ1-1; perhaps TRBD1 as D (6 bases). V lost 6 bases, J lost 7 bases, and 12 bases lay in between. This CDR3 contains 12 residues. CDR1 MNHNY and CDR2 SVGAGI come from the germline V gene (reference sequence). This CDR3 is CASRTDRGEAFF. The DNA of the CDR3 is TGTGCCAGCAGGACGGACAGAGGTGAAGCTTTCTTT.

The gene calls are TRBV11-3 and TRBJ2-1; D is unclear. CDR3 length equals 13 residues. V lost 1 base and J lost 8, with 9 bases in between. The germline V gene encodes CDR1 SGHNT and CDR2 YENEEA. CDR3: CASSLGVAYEQFF. CDR3 in DNA: TGTGCCAGCAGCTTAGGAGTAGCATATGAGCAGTTCTTC. Variable domain in full (rest from reference TRBV11-3 and TRBJ2-1): EAGVVQSPRYKIIEKKQPVAFWCNPISGHNTLYWYLQNLGQGPELLIRYENEEAVDDSQLPKDRFSAERLKGVDSTLKIQPAELGDSAVYLCASSLGVAYEQFFGPGTRLTVL.

In its sample, this clone was seen once. V is TRBV18 and J is TRBJ2-7; the match to TRBD2 covers 13 bases. CDR1 and CDR2 from the germline V gene are KGHSH and LQKENI. V shed 3 bases and J 3 bases; nucleotides not matched to a gene: 8. The CDR3 consists of 17 residues. The CDR3 loop reads CASSPRTSGSSGYEQYF. The CDR3 nucleotides read TGTGCCAGCTCACCCAGGACTAGCGGGAGTTCCGGCTACGAGCAGTACTTC.

The chain links TRBV27 to TRBJ2-7; TRBD2 aligns across 7 bases. CDR1 and CDR2 (germline): MNHEY, SMNVEV (reference sequence). This CDR3 comprises 13 residues. Germline trimming cut 9 bases from V and 5 bases from J; bases unmatched to any gene: 10. Here the CDR3 reads CASNGLVGDEQYF. The CDR3 coding sequence is TGTGCCAGTAACGGACTAGTTGGAGACGAGCAGTACTTC.

V and J are TRBV27 and TRBJ1-1; D is unclear. There are 15 residues in the CDR3. Germline V gene data show CDR1 as MNHEY and CDR2 as SMNVEV (reference sequence). Trimming stripped 5 bases from V and 1 base from J, with 14 bases between. In DNA form, the CDR3 reads TGTGCCAGCAGTCCCTCGGCCAACGCGAACACTGAAGCTTTCTTT. Residues: CASSPSANANTEAFF.

J is TRBJ1-4 and V is TRBV28; D gene unclear. Germline CDR1 and CDR2: MDHEN and SYDVKM. Trimming took off 6 bases at V and 6 bases at J, with 23 bases between the two ends. The CDR3 is made up of 17 amino acids. The CDR3 loop is CASSLPFGGLGDEKLFF. DNA for the CDR3: TGTGCCAGCAGCTTACCTTTTGGAGGGCTCGGGGATGAAAAACTGTTTTTT.

The V call is TRBV6-1, the J call TRBJ1-5, with TRBD1 matching 10 bases. The CDR3 runs to 15 residues. The junction had 4 bases not matched to a gene; V was cut back by 5 bases and J by 3 bases. The germline gives CDR1 MNHNS, CDR2 SASEGT. This chain's CDR3 is CASSLTGGINQPQHF. DNA for the CDR3: TGTGCCAGCAGTCTGACAGGGGGCATCAATCAGCCCCAGCATTTT.

The genes are TRBV19 and TRBJ2-1; D is perhaps TRBD1 (5 bases). This CDR3 is built from 17 residues. The V gene lost 3 bases and the J gene lost 3 bases, with 18 bases spanning the gap. Germline V gene data show CDR1 as LNHDA and CDR2 as SQIVND (reference sequence). The chain's CDR3 is CASSIRSRTRVYNEQFF. The CDR3 DNA follows: TGTGCCAGTAGTATTAGATCGAGGACACGGGTCTACAATGAGCAGTTCTTC.

This rearrangement joins TRBV5-4 to TRBJ2-5; TRBD1 or TRBD2 may be the D gene (6 bases each). The V end lost 0 bases, the J end lost 5 bases, and 11 bases lay between the germline ends. Germline CDR1 SGHNT, CDR2 YYREEE (reference sequence). The CDR3 has 14 amino acids. The CDR3 region is CASSLGGARETQYF. DNA of the CDR3: TGTGCCAGCAGCTTGGGGGGGGCCAGGGAGACCCAGTACTTC. The full variable domain, with the rest looked up from reference TRBV5-4 and TRBJ2-5, is ETGVTQSPTHLIKTRGQQVTLRCSSQSGHNTVSWYQQALGQGPQFIFQYYREEENGRGNFPPRFSGLQFPNYSSELNVNALELDDSALYLCASSLGGARETQYFGPGTRLLVL.

V is TRBV9 and J is TRBJ2-1; 15 bases agree with TRBD2. The CDR3 runs 17 residues. Unmatched junction bases numbered 2, after V lost 2 bases and J lost 2 bases. From germline, CDR1 is SGDLS and CDR2 YYNGEE. The chain's CDR3 is CASSVGLAGGPYNEQFF. CDR3 sequence (DNA): TGTGCCAGCAGCGTTGGACTAGCGGGAGGGCCCTACAATGAGCAGTTCTTC. Based on the CDR3 plus reference TRBV9 and TRBJ2-1, the full variable domain is DSGVTQTPKHLITATGQRVTLRCSPRSGDLSVYWYQQSLDQGLQFLIQYYNGEERAKGNILERFSAQQFPDLHSELNLSSLELGDSALYFCASSVGLAGGPYNEQFFGPGTRLTVL.

This clone was recorded only once. The J gene is TRBJ2-3, the V gene TRBV6-5; 8 bases map to TRBD1. Germline values: CDR1 MNHEY, CDR2 SVGAGI. The CDR3 sequence is 15 residues long. J lost 4 bases, V lost 4 bases, and 7 bases had no gene match. CDR3 sequence: CASSFVRGRADTQYF. In DNA form, the CDR3 reads TGTGCCAGCAGTTTTGTCAGGGGGCGAGCAGATACGCAGTATTTT.

The chain links TRBV11-2 to TRBJ1-4; D uncertain. Germline lookup yields CDR1 SGHAT and CDR2 FQNNGV. V was cut by 1 base and J by 2 bases, with 11 bases left in between. The CDR3 runs to 16 residues. The chain's CDR3 is CASSLAWGRTNEKLFF. CDR3 DNA: TGTGCCAGCAGCTTAGCATGGGGAAGGACTAATGAAAAACTGTTTTTT. The complete variable domain, with remaining parts taken from reference TRBV11-2 and TRBJ1-4, reads EAGVAQSPRYKIIEKRQSVAFWCNPISGHATLYWYQQILGQGPKLLIQFQNNGVVDDSQLPKDRFSAERLKGVDSTLKIQPAKLEDSAVYLCASSLAWGRTNEKLFFGSGTQLSVL.

The genes are TRBV12-5 and TRBJ1-5, with D possibly matching TRBD1 (5 bases). This CDR3 is built from 16 residues. Trimming took off 0 bases at V and 0 bases at J, with 9 bases between the two ends. Germline loops: CDR1 LGHNT, CDR2 FRNRAP. The CDR3: CASGLVRGYSNQPQHF. Written as DNA, the CDR3 is TGTGCTAGTGGTTTGGTAAGGGGATATAGCAATCAGCCCCAGCATTTT.

CDR3 amino acids: CSVEALSPLDTQYF. The CDR3 coding sequence is TGCAGCGTTGAAGCCTTGTCTCCCTTGGATACGCAGTATTTT. The genes are TRBV29-1 and TRBJ2-3; D is unclear. V was shortened by 1 base and J by 6 bases, with 14 bases between the two germline ends. The CDR3 extends over 14 amino acids. Germline assignment: CDR1 SQVTM and CDR2 ANQGSEA.

V and J are TRBV27 and TRBJ2-5; D remains unclear. Germline values: CDR1 MNHEY, CDR2 SMNVEV (reference sequence). This CDR3 is 15 amino acids long. V was shortened by 2 bases and J by 5 bases, with 15 bases between the two germline ends. CDR3 nucleotides: TGTGCCAGCAGTTTAAGGTCCCTTCCAGAGGAGACCCAGTACTTC. It yields the protein CASSLRSLPEETQYF.

The chain employs TRBV28 and TRBJ2-7, with 8 bases lining up with TRBD2. The germline gives CDR1 MDHEN, CDR2 SYDVKM. With V trimmed by 4 bases and J by 5 bases, 10 bases remained unmatched. This CDR3 contains 15 residues. The CDR3 nucleotides read TGTGCCAGCAGTTCCGGGTCTAGCGGGTTCGACGAGCAGTACTTC. Protein product: CASSSGSSGFDEQYF. Variable domain in full (rest from reference TRBV28 and TRBJ2-7): DVKVTQSSRYLVKRTGEKVFLECVQDMDHENMFWYRQDPGLGLRLIYFSYDVKMKEKGDIPEGYSVSREKKERFSLILESASTNQTSMYLCASSSGSSGFDEQYFGPGTRLTVT.

As regards this clone: This same CDR3 is encoded by further DNA sequences in the sample. The V gene is TRBV18, the J gene TRBJ2-3; perhaps TRBD1 as D (5 bases). The CDR3 spans 13 residues. CDR1 is KGHSH, CDR2 LQKENI, per germline. The V and J ends lost 0 bases and 4 bases respectively, with 5 bases between them. The CDR3 loop reads CASSPPGADTQYF. The CDR3 bases are TGTGCCAGCTCACCACCAGGGGCAGATACGCAGTATTTT.

V gene TRBV19 combines with J gene TRBJ2-3; TRBD2 matches at 11 bases. This CDR3 contains 15 residues. Germline V CDR1 and CDR2: LNHDA, SQIVND (reference sequence). Trimming cost V 6 bases and J 4 bases; bases outside gene matches: 6. The CDR3 DNA is TGTGCCAGTAGCATTAGCGGGAGGGCCTCAGATACGCAGTATTTT. Protein: CASSISGRASDTQYF.

The chain uses TRBV5-1 and TRBJ1-1, with D perhaps TRBD1 (5 bases). Trimming removed 0 bases at V and 4 bases at J, with 13 bases between. Germline V CDR1 and CDR2: SGHRS, YFSETQ. The CDR3 runs to 15 residues. CDR3 amino acids: CASSLEGQVITEAFF. DNA for the CDR3: TGCGCCAGCAGCTTGGAGGGGCAGGTAATCACTGAAGCTTTCTTT.

V is TRBV2 and J is TRBJ1-4; TRBD1 might be the D (6 bases). The V gene lost 6 bases and the J gene lost 7 bases, with 21 bases spanning the gap. Germline CDR1 is SNHLY and CDR2 is FYNNEI. The CDR3 has 16 amino acids. DNA for the CDR3: TGTGCCAGCAGGCGAACAGGGTTGCCGGGGGGTGAAAAACTGTTTTTT. Amino acid sequence: CASRRTGLPGGEKLFF.

The chain joins TRBV27 to TRBJ2-7, with TRBD2 matching over 8 bases. After removal of 6 bases from V and 2 bases from J, the junction contained 3 bases not matched to a gene. There are 13 residues in the CDR3. CDR1 and CDR2 (germline): MNHEY, SMNVEV (reference sequence). The CDR3 sequence is CASRTSGAYEQYF. The CDR3 DNA reads as TGTGCCAGCAGAACTAGCGGAGCCTACGAGCAGTACTTC.